One T cell receptor (beta chain) is described in this entry. Its matching antigen is unknown. This sample is part of a study of cytomegalovirus exposure and HLA in healthy donors. Study-wide points: Sequencing depth across donors, presence/absence analyses assumed, was roughly uniform. As a later analysis showed, a missense DCLRE1C variant was linked to trimming of TCR beta V- and J-genes. The classifier, whose performance was assessed in both the original and validation cohorts, reportedly diagnosed cytomegalovirus status with high specificity and sensitivity.

PCR primers comprised 60 Vbeta and 13 Jbeta primers. Libraries were prepared by immunoSEQ multiplex PCR; TCRdb keeps only in-frame clonotypes and omits some of them. The table has more than 150,000 clones, roughly 87% seen once. The CDR3 length is 17 residues. Germline V CDR1 and CDR2: MGHRA, YSYEKL. The V segment lost 4 bases and the J segment 0 bases; nucleotides outside the gene matches: 11. The sample was PBMCs. This rearrangement joins TRBV4-1 to TRBJ1-2; 7 bases are a match to TRBD1. The source of this sequence is a girl under three years old in good health and CMV-seronegative. The CDR3 reads CASSRREDRRSNYGYTF. The CDR3 DNA follows: TGCGCCAGCAGCCGCAGGGAGGACAGGCGATCTAACTATGGCTACACCTTC.